This is a list of T cell receptor beta chains from one sample in a study of T-cell reconstitution after alpha-beta-depleted transplantation in children. TCRdb re-called the PCR reads through MiXCR, storing one row per CDR3 protein. Counted here are almost 250,000 distinct CDR3 sequences, about 25% occurring once; the ten biggest clones make up about 2.6%. Sequences were derived from PBMCs, sampled before TCRalphabeta/CD19-depleted stem cell transplant. The receptors derive from a girl aged 2-10 years with Fanconi anemia, due to receive a stem cell transplant. Each CDR3 is given with its conserved first and last residue. Each record gives: V gene, J gene, CDR3 protein.

v_gene: TRBV7-3; j_gene: TRBJ2-3; CDR3aa: CASSPRGIAGGPDTQYF
v_gene: TRBV12-3/TRBV12-4; j_gene: TRBJ2-6; CDR3aa: CASSPSGQRLSSGANVLTF
v_gene: TRBV5-1; j_gene: TRBJ2-7; CDR3aa: CASSSTSGSYEQYF
v_gene: TRBV20-1; j_gene: TRBJ2-3; CDR3aa: CCAAGTSGDTRTDTQYF
v_gene: TRBV20-1; j_gene: TRBJ2-7; CDR3aa: CSARDQRSDLYEQYF
v_gene: TRBV20-1; j_gene: TRBJ2-5; CDR3aa: CSALQAAQETQYF
v_gene: TRBV6-2/TRBV6-3; j_gene: TRBJ2-1; CDR3aa: CASSYLGTGFYNEQFF
v_gene: TRBV13; j_gene: TRBJ1-6; CDR3aa: CASSLEDSPLHF
v_gene: TRBV29-1; j_gene: TRBJ2-5; CDR3aa: CSVGSGRETQYF
v_gene: TRBV18; j_gene: TRBJ2-1; CDR3aa: CASSANLGGRELTNEQFF
v_gene: TRBV7-9; j_gene: TRBJ1-2; CDR3aa: CASTEPGQGAKGYTF
v_gene: TRBV6-6; j_gene: TRBJ2-7; CDR3aa: CASMRDRVYEQYF
v_gene: TRBV6-5; j_gene: TRBJ1-2; CDR3aa: CASSYGTPGWRGYTF
v_gene: TRBV4-1; j_gene: TRBJ2-3; CDR3aa: CASSQESAGGQRHTQYF
v_gene: TRBV9; j_gene: TRBJ2-1; CDR3aa: CASSIRTGGEINEQFF
v_gene: TRBV6-1; j_gene: TRBJ2-3; CDR3aa: CASSEAGATDTQYF
v_gene: TRBV11-2; j_gene: TRBJ1-4; CDR3aa: CASSAGTVHNEKLFF
v_gene: TRBV6-5; j_gene: TRBJ2-7; CDR3aa: CASSYSLTGGWEQYF
v_gene: TRBV28; j_gene: TRBJ2-7; CDR3aa: CASSRGGWDYEQYF
v_gene: TRBV12-3/TRBV12-4; j_gene: TRBJ1-5; CDR3aa: CASSFWNSPRTYQPQHF
v_gene: TRBV2; j_gene: TRBJ2-1; CDR3aa: CASSGNNEQFF
v_gene: TRBV7-8; j_gene: TRBJ2-2; CDR3aa: CASSFDPTADVNTGELFF
v_gene: TRBV2; j_gene: TRBJ2-2; CDR3aa: CASSGTSGRTGELFF
v_gene: TRBV2; j_gene: TRBJ1-6; CDR3aa: CASREYRDKSWDSPLHF
v_gene: TRBV5-1; j_gene: TRBJ2-1; CDR3aa: CASSLELGEQFF
v_gene: TRBV10-3; j_gene: TRBJ1-1; CDR3aa: CAISDQGRNTEAFF
v_gene: TRBV6-5; j_gene: TRBJ1-1; CDR3aa: CASSYFGVGRRTEAFF
v_gene: TRBV25-1; j_gene: TRBJ2-6; CDR3aa: CASSEYGGSGANVLTF
v_gene: TRBV9; j_gene: TRBJ2-7; CDR3aa: CASSPELNRLSYEQYF
v_gene: TRBV20-1; j_gene: TRBJ1-2; CDR3aa: CSAPDRAGYTF
v_gene: TRBV7-2; j_gene: TRBJ2-7; CDR3aa: CASSPTHVGYEQYF
v_gene: TRBV28; j_gene: TRBJ1-5; CDR3aa: CASSFIGVGNQPQHF
v_gene: TRBV5-1; j_gene: TRBJ1-1; CDR3aa: CASAYSGGGTEAFF
v_gene: TRBV12-3/TRBV12-4; j_gene: TRBJ1-1; CDR3aa: CASSGDGGMNTEAFF
v_gene: TRBV20-1; j_gene: TRBJ2-7; CDR3aa: CSARDTGRRDEQYF
v_gene: TRBV28; j_gene: TRBJ2-5; CDR3aa: CASSRTKETQYF
v_gene: TRBV20-1; j_gene: TRBJ2-7; CDR3aa: CRPLLLNTYEQYF
v_gene: TRBV21-1; j_gene: TRBJ2-3; CDR3aa: CASSKVTREALNSSTDTQYF
v_gene: TRBV12-3/TRBV12-4; j_gene: TRBJ2-7; CDR3aa: CASRAGTDYEQYF
v_gene: TRBV13; j_gene: TRBJ2-3; CDR3aa: CASSYGGAVEDTQYF
v_gene: TRBV7-3; j_gene: TRBJ2-7; CDR3aa: CASSLISGQGYEQYF
v_gene: TRBV20-1; j_gene: TRBJ2-5; CDR3aa: CSARTGGLGLIQYF
v_gene: TRBV5-1; j_gene: TRBJ1-1; CDR3aa: CASSFPNTEAFF
v_gene: TRBV28; j_gene: TRBJ2-1; CDR3aa: CASSPSVSGRYNEQFF
v_gene: TRBV9; j_gene: TRBJ2-1; CDR3aa: CASSVTSGSSYNEQFF
v_gene: TRBV29-1; j_gene: TRBJ1-3; CDR3aa: CSVEDRLIGTDGNTIYF
v_gene: TRBV7-2; j_gene: TRBJ2-1; CDR3aa: CASSLVRTSIYNEQFF
v_gene: TRBV10-3; j_gene: TRBJ2-7; CDR3aa: CAIHSGGGSYEQYF
v_gene: TRBV11-2; j_gene: TRBJ1-4; CDR3aa: CASSPWVVLNEKLFF
v_gene: TRBV6-2/TRBV6-3; j_gene: TRBJ2-7; CDR3aa: CASSLRLAGTYEQYF
v_gene: TRBV5-1; j_gene: TRBJ2-7; CDR3aa: CASSLAGQGAIEQYF
v_gene: TRBV28; j_gene: TRBJ2-1; CDR3aa: CATGKQNYNEQFF
v_gene: TRBV2; j_gene: TRBJ2-7; CDR3aa: CASGGDEQYF
v_gene: TRBV20-1; j_gene: TRBJ2-7; CDR3aa: CSAGQGIYEQYF